Sequencing of this T cell receptor (beta chain) was carried out in a study of monozygotic twins with inflammatory bowel disease. The germline V gene has CDR1 SGHRS and CDR2 YFSETQ. The length of the CDR3 is 14 residues. Every TCR library drew on about 3,300 ng of total RNA. Addition of UMIs with a 6-nucleotide sample barcode was achieved by template switching. TCRdb re-called the 5' RACE reads and catalogs CDR3 proteins one per entry, DNA excluded. The specimen's table records about 210,000 distinct CDR3 sequences. Source material: blood. The chain carries TRBV5-1 and TRBJ2-1; lacking DNA, the TRBD1 call made by TCRdb goes unchecked. This sequence originates from a human donor with ulcerative colitis or Crohn's disease, or a healthy co-twin of an affected twin (not recorded which). CDR3 residues: CASSEGGAYSEQFF.